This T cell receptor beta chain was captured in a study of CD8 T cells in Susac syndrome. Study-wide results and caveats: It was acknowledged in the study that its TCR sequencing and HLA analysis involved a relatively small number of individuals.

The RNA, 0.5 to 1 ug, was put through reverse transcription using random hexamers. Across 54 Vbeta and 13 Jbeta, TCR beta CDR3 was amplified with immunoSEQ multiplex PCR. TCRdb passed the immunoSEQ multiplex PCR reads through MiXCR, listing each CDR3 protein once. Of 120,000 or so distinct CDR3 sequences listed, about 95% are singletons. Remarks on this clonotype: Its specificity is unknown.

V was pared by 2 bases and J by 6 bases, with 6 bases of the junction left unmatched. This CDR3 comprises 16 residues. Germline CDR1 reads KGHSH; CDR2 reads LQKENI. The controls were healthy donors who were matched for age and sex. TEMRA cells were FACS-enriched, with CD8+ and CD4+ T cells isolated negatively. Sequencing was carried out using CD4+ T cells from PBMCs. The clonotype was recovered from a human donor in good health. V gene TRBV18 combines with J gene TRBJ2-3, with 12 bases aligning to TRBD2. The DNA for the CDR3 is TGTGCCAGCTCACCAAGGCTAGCGGGAGGGCCTGATACGCAGTATTTT. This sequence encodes CASSPRLAGGPDTQYF.